Included here is one TCR beta chain sequence, with context. The PCR contained 60 Vbeta and 13 Jbeta primers. Clones were read by immunoSEQ multiplex PCR, and TCRdb kept only the in-frame ones, dropping some. The table lists fewer than 85,000 clones, more than 60% of them singletons. This entry belongs to a study of cytomegalovirus exposure and HLA in healthy donors. The CDR3 contains 14 residues. V was cut by 1 base and J by 7 bases, with 14 bases left in between. The V gene's germline CDR1 is SEHNR and CDR2 FQNEAQ (reference sequence). Material: PBMCs. The V gene is TRBV7-9, the J gene TRBJ2-7; D is unclear. The receptor comes from a male donor in good health and CMV-seropositive. Written as DNA, the CDR3 is TGTGCCAGCAGCTTAGATCCCCCCGGGTCAGAGCAGTACTTC. This sequence encodes CASSLDPPGSEQYF.